The clone carrying this T cell receptor beta chain came up many times. Its target is unknown. This specimen belongs to a study of CD8 T cells in ankylosing spondylitis. Library preparation for TCR beta used quantitative 5'-RACE with molecular barcodes. TCRdb redid the calling of the 5' RACE reads with MiXCR, one entry per CDR3 protein. The sample records around 210,000 distinct CDR3 sequences, 7.5% to 9.5% being singletons. Trimming shortened V by 4 bases and J by 8 bases, and 18 bases separated the two germline ends. Per germline, CDR1 SGHRS and CDR2 YFSETQ. The CDR3 loop spans 15 amino acids. Overall study results and limits: The study looked at matched synovial fluid samples from ankylosing spondylitis patients. Disease-linked clones were reported to be significantly enriched there. Characteristic of ankylosing spondylitis blood, it appeared, was a TCR beta motif comprising eight highly homologous variants.

J is TRBJ1-4 and V is TRBV5-1; TRBD1 might be the D (6 bases). The receptor's source is a female donor with ankylosing spondylitis or in good health (not recorded which). Material for sequencing was blood, either unsorted or a sorted T cell fraction (not recorded which). The CDR3 spells CASSPLGGRDEKLFF. CDR3 in DNA: TGCGCCAGCAGCCCGTTGGGGGGGCGCGACGAAAAACTGTTTTTT.